The entry below gives a single T cell receptor (beta chain) sequence along with its context. Full-length variable regions came from constant-region reverse primers plus semi-nested Nested Universal Primer A PCR. TCRdb analysed the 5' RACE reads with MiXCR anew, one entry per CDR3 protein. The repertoire holds tens of thousands of distinct CDR3 sequences, with less than 35% as singletons. Germline V gene sequence: CDR1 LGHNA, CDR2 YSLEER. V gave up 1 base and J gave up 6 bases, with 10 bases separating them. The CDR3 is 14 amino acids. This receptor was taken from a female donor with breast cancer. This chain joins TRBV4-3 and TRBJ2-1; D unclear. Sequenced sample: memory CD4+ T cells sorted from a lymph node. This sample's subset: memory CD4+ T cells, CD4+CD45RO+CD25-. The CDR3 nucleotides read TGCGCCAGCAGCCAAGGCTCGGTTCCCAATGAGCAGTTCTTC. This sequence encodes CASSQGSVPNEQFF.